A single T cell receptor beta chain is shown here with its context. This record belongs to a study of blood T cell repertoires in COVID-19. In the study overall: The study drew acute and convalescent COVID-19 samples from the United States, Italy and Spain. From T cells, B-cell-depleted T cells, or PBMCs came the material, which was cDNA or gDNA.

Germline CDR1 reads SGHDT; CDR2 reads YYEEEE. The CDR3 is made up of 15 amino acids. V lost 0 bases and J lost 3; bases outside the gene matches: 2. Original handling: Reference gene primer amplification gave estimated nucleated cell counts. Measured with immunoSEQ multiplex PCR; TCRdb has only the in-frame clones, and not every one. That table furnishes V, J and clone size, whereas the DNA furnished D and trimming. The sample lists about 57,000 clones, 82% occurring once. V is TRBV5-6 and J is TRBJ2-1, with TRBD2 identical over 8 bases. What was sequenced was peripheral blood. The clonotype was recovered from a woman aged 55-69 years with acute or convalescent COVID-19. The CDR3 nucleotides read TGTGCCAGCAGCTTGGAGCGGGGGTACTACAATGAGCAGTTCTTC. As protein: CASSLERGYYNEQFF.